The 32 T cell receptor beta chains below all came from one sample that was sequenced in a study of blood T cell repertoires in COVID-19. The protocol was immunoSEQ multiplex PCR, while the TCRdb copy is restricted to in-frame clones and leaves out a portion. The top ten clones hold approximately 9% of a sample with around 140,000 clones, 77% of them seen once. The sample taken for sequencing was peripheral blood. Every receptor here comes from a woman aged 45 to 65 with active or convalescent COVID-19.

This clone was counted only a few times. The rearrangement uses TRBV28 and TRBJ1-2; possibly TRBD1 for D (6 bases). V was pared by 3 bases and J by 5 bases, with 16 bases between. CDR1 is MDHEN, CDR2 SYDVKM, per germline. This CDR3 region has 15 residues. In DNA form, the CDR3 reads TGTGCCAGCAGTTTTGGTCCAGGGGCCAATTATGGCTACACCTTC. Its protein is CASSFGPGANYGYTF.

The rearrangement joins TRBV5-1 to TRBJ1-5, with D perhaps matching TRBD1 (5 bases). The length of the CDR3 is 14 residues. Trimming shortened V by 4 bases and J by 0 bases, and 8 bases separated the two germline ends. CDR1 and CDR2 from the germline V gene are SGHRS and YFSETQ. CDR3 loop: CASSPGDSNQPQHF. In nucleotides, the CDR3 is TGCGCCAGCAGCCCGGGGGATAGCAATCAGCCCCAGCATTTT.

V gene TRBV21-1 combines with J gene TRBJ2-7; the D call TRBD2 from the table was never checked on the DNA. TRBV21-1 is described as a pseudogene. This CDR3 is built from 16 residues. The CDR3 DNA follows: TGTGCCAGCAGCCGGGGGGGTAGCGGTTACTCCTACGAGCAGTACTTC. It encodes CASSRGGSGYSYEQYF.

This clone was counted a few times. J is TRBJ2-1 and V is TRBV18, with TRBD2 identical over 9 bases. V lost 3 bases, J lost 1 base, and 4 bases stayed unmatched. Germline CDR1 and CDR2: KGHSH and LQKENI. CDR3 length: 16 amino acids. The CDR3, as DNA: TGTGCCAGCTCACCTGTGACTAGCGGTTCCTACAATGAGCAGTTCTTC. Translated, it gives CASSPVTSGSYNEQFF.

Comments on this clone: The sample contains more than one DNA sequence encoding this CDR3. This chain connects TRBV7-2 to TRBJ1-1; tentatively, D is TRBD1 (6 bases). The germline CDR1 and CDR2 sequences are SGHTA and FQGNSA. V was clipped by 4 bases and J by 4 bases, with 10 bases between them. The CDR3 contains 13 residues. The CDR3 loop reads CASSSQGGTEAFF. The CDR3 DNA reads TGTGCCAGCAGCTCACAGGGTGGCACTGAAGCTTTCTTT.

This clone was detected many times. The chain recombines TRBV7-3 with TRBJ1-1; 7 positions match TRBD1. The V and J ends lost 2 bases and 2 bases, in that order; junction bases with no gene match: 2. The CDR3 spans 14 residues. Per the germline V gene, CDR1 is SGHTA and CDR2 is FQGTGA. DNA of the CDR3: TGTGCCAGCAGCTTAGACAGGGTAAACACTGAAGCTTTCTTT. Protein sequence: CASSLDRVNTEAFF.

The CDR3 DNA reads as TGTGCCACCAGTGGGCTTACTACGGGGGAGACCCAGTACTTC. This encodes CATSGLTTGETQYF. The V and J genes are TRBV24-1 and TRBJ2-5; D perhaps matches TRBD2 (5 bases). CDR1 KGHDR and CDR2 SFDVKD come from the germline V gene. The V and J ends lost 5 bases and 5 bases respectively, with 14 bases between them. The CDR3 contains 14 residues.

The chain has TRBV6-5 and TRBJ1-1; 7 nucleotides agree with TRBD1. Germline assignment: CDR1 MNHEY and CDR2 SVGAGI. With V trimmed by 6 bases and J by 0 bases, 7 bases remained unmatched. The CDR3 sequence is 15 residues long. This CDR3 is CASSRGTALNTEAFF. In DNA, the CDR3 is TGTGCCAGCAGCCGGGGGACAGCCCTGAACACTGAAGCTTTCTTT.

This clone was observed many times. The chain recombines TRBV4-3 with TRBJ1-2, with D possibly matching TRBD1 (6 bases). This CDR3 spans 16 amino acids. Germline CDR1 reads LGHNA; CDR2 reads YSLEER. V was pared by 0 bases and J by 5 bases, with 16 bases between. CDR3 protein: CASSQEDKTGSYGYTF. The CDR3 DNA reads TGCGCCAGCAGCCAAGAGGATAAGACAGGCTCATATGGCTACACCTTC.

The V and J genes are TRBV6-4 and TRBJ2-1, with 9 bases aligning to TRBD1. The CDR3 covers 14 residues. V lost 7 bases to trimming and J lost 6 bases; unmatched junction nucleotides: 7. Germline CDR1 and CDR2: MRHNA and SNTAGT. Written as DNA, the CDR3 is TGTGCCAGCACCCGGGACAGGGCAGTCAATGAGCAGTTCTTC. Its translation is CASTRDRAVNEQFF.

J is TRBJ2-5 and V is TRBV29-1; 9 nucleotides align to TRBD2. Germline CDR1 is SQVTM and CDR2 is ANQGSEA. V dropped 6 bases and J dropped 5; count of bases not matched to a gene: 10. CDR3 size: 14 residues. The CDR3 sequence is CSVPAGGSGETQYF. CDR3 sequence (DNA): TGCAGCGTCCCTGCGGGGGGGAGCGGGGAGACCCAGTACTTC.

The rearrangement links TRBV5-4 to TRBJ2-5; D unclear. The CDR3 covers 16 residues. Germline loops: CDR1 SGHNT, CDR2 YYREEE (reference sequence). Trimming stripped 0 bases from V and 3 bases from J, with 15 bases between. CDR3 sequence (DNA): TGTGCCAGCAGCTTGGGTCGACACGGATTCGAAGAGACCCAGTACTTC. This translates into CASSLGRHGFEETQYF.

The chain has TRBV28 and TRBJ1-5; a possible D gene is TRBD1 (6 bases). Trimming removed 3 bases from V and 0 bases from J, with 24 bases in between. The germline gives CDR1 MDHEN, CDR2 SYDVKM. The CDR3 runs 20 residues. The CDR3: CASSFPKTGFNPNSNQPQHF. CDR3 DNA sequence: TGTGCCAGCAGTTTCCCGAAAACAGGGTTTAACCCTAATAGCAATCAGCCCCAGCATTTT.

This clone was seen a single time. V gene TRBV7-8 combines with J gene TRBJ1-4, with D possibly being TRBD1 (5 bases). This CDR3 region has 17 residues. Deletions cut 3 bases from V and 8 bases from J, with 22 bases between. Germline V gives CDR1 SGHVS, CDR2 FQNEAQ. The CDR3 here is CASSFPPTGILKEKLFF. CDR3 nucleotides: TGTGCCAGCAGCTTTCCACCCACAGGAATTCTTAAAGAAAAACTGTTTTTT.

This chain joins TRBV2 and TRBJ1-5; maybe TRBD1 (6 bases). Deletions cut 2 bases from V and 3 bases from J, with 11 bases between. From germline, CDR1 is SNHLY and CDR2 FYNNEI. The CDR3 has 15 amino acids. The CDR3 DNA follows: TGTGCCAGCAGTGAAATCCGGACAGACAATCAGCCCCAGCATTTT. Its protein product is CASSEIRTDNQPQHF.

The rearrangement joins TRBV28 to TRBJ1-1; no clear D. The V and J ends lost 2 bases and 1 base respectively, with 5 bases between them. Germline CDR1 is MDHEN and CDR2 is SYDVKM. The CDR3 is made up of 13 amino acids. The CDR3 reads CASSLPGNTEAFF. In DNA, the CDR3 is TGTGCCAGCAGTTTACCAGGGAACACTGAAGCTTTCTTT.

This clone was observed a handful of times. V usage is TRBV5-1 and J usage is TRBJ1-1, with 9 positions matching TRBD1. V was clipped by 6 bases and J by 1 base; unmatched bases: 7. CDR1 and CDR2 (germline): SGHRS, YFSETQ. The length of the CDR3 is 15 residues. As DNA, the CDR3 is TGCGCCAGCAAACCCTGGGGACAGGGGAACACTGAAGCTTTCTTT. Amino acids: CASKPWGQGNTEAFF.

This clone was found a few times. V usage is TRBV5-1 and J usage is TRBJ1-5; D possibly corresponds to TRBD1 (6 bases). The V end was cut by 0 bases, the J end by 2 bases, with 9 bases between. Germline-derived CDR1 and CDR2 are SGHRS and YFSETQ. CDR3 size: 15 residues. CDR3 region: CASSLGQEGNQPQHF. As DNA, the CDR3 is TGCGCCAGCAGCTTGGGACAGGAGGGCAATCAGCCCCAGCATTTT.

The chain links TRBV20-1 to TRBJ1-6; 7 positions agree with TRBD1. This CDR3 contains 18 residues. CDR1 and CDR2 (germline): DFQATT, SNEGSKA (reference sequence). Germline trimming cut 3 bases from V and 0 bases from J; bases unmatched to any gene: 11. CDR3 DNA: TGCAGTGCTAGTAGGGACAGACGGTATGGCTCCTATAATTCACCCCTCCACTTT. Residues: CSASRDRRYGSYNSPLHF.

The CDR3 is CASSKEGAAGGCNQPQHF. DNA of the CDR3: TGTGCCAGCAGCAAAGAGGGTGCTGCAGGGGGCTGCAATCAGCCCCAGCATTTT. The chain links TRBV21-1 to TRBJ1-5; TRBD1 was called by the table and not checked on the DNA. TRBV21-1 is tagged as a pseudogene. The CDR3 runs to 18 residues.

This rearrangement joins TRBV19 to TRBJ2-4; 9 positions match TRBD2. The CDR3 spans 20 residues. The trim removed 7 bases at V and 0 bases at J, leaving 19 bases unmatched. The V gene's germline CDR1 is LNHDA and CDR2 SQIVND (reference sequence). CDR3 nucleotide sequence: TGTGCCAGTACCCCAACGGCGGGGCTAGCGGGGCAACTAGCCAAAAACATTCAGTACTTC. It is translated as CASTPTAGLAGQLAKNIQYF.

V usage is TRBV7-9 and J usage is TRBJ2-3, with a possible D match to TRBD2 (5 bases). The CDR3 consists of 14 residues. V dropped 1 base and J dropped 5 bases, with 10 bases sitting between them. CDR1 and CDR2 (germline): SEHNR, FQNEAQ (reference sequence). CDR3: CASSLESGVDTQYF. CDR3 DNA: TGTGCCAGCAGCTTAGAATCCGGGGTAGATACGCAGTATTTT.

CDR3 sequence reads: CASSEYRGGPYEQYF. The CDR3 bases are TGTGCCAGCAGTGAATACCGGGGAGGGCCTTACGAGCAGTACTTC. The chain has TRBV6-1 and TRBJ2-7, with TRBD2 matching over 7 bases. V shed 2 bases and J 4 bases; nucleotides not matched to a gene: 8. The CDR3 covers 15 residues. From germline, CDR1 is MNHNS and CDR2 SASEGT.

The chain links TRBV5-3 to TRBJ2-5; 9 nucleotides agree with TRBD2. TRBV5-3 is marked as an open reading frame, function uncertain. This CDR3 is built from 16 residues. V was pared by 1 base and J by 4 bases, with 8 bases of the junction left unmatched. CDR3 in amino acids: CARSLLRGGSGETQYF. The CDR3 DNA reads TGTGCCAGAAGCTTGTTGCGGGGGGGTTCGGGAGAGACCCAGTACTTC.

This chain joins TRBV2 and TRBJ2-1; a weak D match, TRBD1 (5 bases). CDR1 and CDR2 from the germline V gene are SNHLY and FYNNEI. This CDR3 has 13 residues. V lost 4 bases and J 9 bases, leaving 13 bases between the germline ends. The DNA of the CDR3 is TGTGCCAGCAGTGGAGACAGAACGGGTGAGCAGTTCTTC. This translates into CASSGDRTGEQFF.

This chain links TRBV30 with TRBJ1-6; the match to TRBD1 covers 8 bases. The J segment lost 7 bases and the V segment lost 3 bases, leaving 5 bases of the junction unmatched. The CDR3 is 14 amino acids. Per germline, CDR1 GTSNPN and CDR2 SVGIG (reference sequence). CDR3 protein: CAWRGQGPNSPLHF. DNA for the CDR3: TGTGCCTGGAGAGGACAGGGCCCAAATTCACCCCTCCACTTT.

This rearrangement joins TRBV29-1 to TRBJ1-4; TRBD1 is a possible D gene (5 bases). Germline CDR1 is SQVTM and CDR2 is ANQGSEA. The CDR3 sequence is 13 residues long. The germline V and J ends were trimmed by 7 bases and 6 bases, with 15 bases remaining between them. CDR3 nucleotides: TGCAGCGGACTGGACTCGGGGGATGAAAAACTGTTTTTT. This encodes CSGLDSGDEKLFF.

This sequence joins TRBV4-3 and TRBJ2-1, with 15 bases that match TRBD2. Trimming removed 3 bases from V and 5 bases from J; junction bases left unmatched: 8. The CDR3 loop spans 18 amino acids. Germline CDR1 is LGHNA and CDR2 is YSLEER. The CDR3 is CASSHHRRTSGRDNEQFF. The CDR3 DNA reads as TGCGCCAGCAGCCACCACCGACGGACTAGCGGGAGGGACAATGAGCAGTTCTTC.

The chain has TRBV6-5 and TRBJ1-2; D unresolved. V lost 0 bases to trimming and J lost 2 bases, with 4 bases between them. The CDR3 consists of 13 residues. CDR1 is MNHEY, CDR2 SVGAGI, per germline. The CDR3 bases are TGTGCCAGCAGTTACTCTCGGAACTATGGCTACACCTTC. Translation gives CASSYSRNYGYTF.

This chain connects TRBV7-8 to TRBJ1-6, with a weak D call TRBD1 (5 bases). In germline, CDR1 is SGHVS, CDR2 FQNEAQ. Trimming took 5 bases from V and 8 from J, leaving 16 bases between them. This CDR3 spans 15 amino acids. The CDR3 coding sequence is TGTGCCAGCAGCCTAGAGACAGATTTACATTCACCCCTCCACTTT. Protein: CASSLETDLHSPLHF.

In its sample, this clone was seen a few times. V gene TRBV19 combines with J gene TRBJ1-2; D might be TRBD1 (6 bases). Germline V CDR1 and CDR2: LNHDA, SQIVND (reference sequence). The CDR3 is made up of 15 amino acids. V was shortened by 3 bases and J by 5 bases, with 16 bases between the two germline ends. CDR3 protein: CASSMSSGGRYGYTF. DNA of the CDR3: TGTGCCAGTAGTATGTCGAGCGGGGGCCGTTATGGCTACACCTTC.

The V gene is TRBV7-2, the J gene TRBJ2-3, with D possibly matching TRBD2 (6 bases). V lost 0 bases, J lost 0 bases, and 10 bases lay in between. The CDR3 length is 16 residues. Germline V gene lookup returns CDR1 SGHTA and CDR2 FQGNSA. DNA of the CDR3: TGTGCCAGCAGCTTAGCGGGACTCGAAAGCACAGATACGCAGTATTTT. Residues: CASSLAGLESTDTQYF.